This T cell receptor beta chain was recovered during a study of blood T cell repertoires in COVID-19. Study-level background: T cells, B-cell-depleted T cells, or PBMCs provided the cDNA or gDNA that served as material.

A single count supports this clone. CDR1 and CDR2 (germline): ENHRY, SYGVKD. The CDR3 consists of 16 residues. V gave up 5 bases and J gave up 0 bases, with 14 bases separating them. Authors' methods: It was from reference gene primer amplification that nucleated cell counts were estimated. The repertoire was sequenced with immunoSEQ multiplex PCR; TCRdb's copy has only in-frame clones and lacks some. V and J calls and clone size are those listed in that table; D and trimming were worked out from the DNA. The sample gives under 250,000 clones, approximately 80% of which show up once; more than 6% is in the top ten.

Sequencing used peripheral blood. The TCR originated in a woman aged 55-69 years with active or convalescent COVID-19. The chain recombines TRBV10-3 with TRBJ2-1; perhaps TRBD2 as D (5 bases). CDR3: CAISLVAPPSYNEQFF. CDR3 in DNA: TGTGCCATCAGTCTTGTAGCGCCTCCCTCCTACAATGAGCAGTTCTTC.